The entry below describes one T cell receptor beta chain. PCR employed 60 Vbeta and 13 Jbeta primers. Sequenced by immunoSEQ multiplex PCR; TCRdb stores in-frame clones only, minus some. The table has some 85,000 clones, about 80% seen once. The data were taken from a study of cytomegalovirus exposure and HLA in healthy donors. Trimming stripped 7 bases from V and 10 bases from J, with 25 bases between. Germline V lookup: CDR1 MNHEY, CDR2 SVGAGI. This CDR3 is 15 amino acids long. This sequence was found in a male donor in good health and CMV-seronegative. The specimen was PBMCs. The chain combines TRBV6-5 with TRBJ1-1; D gene uncertain. CDR3 sequence: CASKISLSGVARAFF. CDR3 coding DNA: TGTGCCAGCAAGATTTCTTTATCCGGGGTGGCGAGAGCTTTCTTT.